The T cell receptor beta chain under discussion was sequenced for a study of CD8 T cells in ankylosing spondylitis. TCRdb called the 5' RACE reads again in MiXCR, with one record for every CDR3 protein. The table shows about 360,000 distinct CDR3 sequences, with more than 20% occurring only once. This clonotype was picked up a small number of times. The antigen is undetermined. Study-level points and caveats: Blood from ankylosing spondylitis patients appeared to carry a characteristic roughly eight-variant TCR beta motif. Reported data indicate significant enrichment of disease-linked clones within matched ankylosing spondylitis synovial fluid.

Material: blood, either unsorted or a sorted T cell fraction (not recorded which). This sequence originates from a male donor with ankylosing spondylitis or in good health (not recorded which).

CDR3 nucleotide sequence: TGCAGTGCTCCGGGACAGCGCTACACAGATACGCAGTATTTT. Its protein product is CSAPGQRYTDTQYF. V usage is TRBV20-1 and J usage is TRBJ2-3, with 7 nucleotides matching TRBD1. J gave up 2 bases and V 5 bases, and 7 bases lay outside the gene matches. This CDR3 has 14 amino acids. The germline V gene encodes CDR1 DFQATT and CDR2 SNEGSKA (reference sequence).